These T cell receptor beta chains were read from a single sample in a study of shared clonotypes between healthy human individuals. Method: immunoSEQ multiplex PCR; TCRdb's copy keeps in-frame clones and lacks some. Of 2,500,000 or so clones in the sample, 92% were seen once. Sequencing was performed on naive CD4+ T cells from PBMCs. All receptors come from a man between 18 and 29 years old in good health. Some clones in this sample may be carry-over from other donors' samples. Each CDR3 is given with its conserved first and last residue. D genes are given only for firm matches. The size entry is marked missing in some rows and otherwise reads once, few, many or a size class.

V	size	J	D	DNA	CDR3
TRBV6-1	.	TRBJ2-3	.	TGTGCCAGCAGTGACGTAGCCGGTCCGTCAGATACGCAGTATTTT	CASSDVAGPSDTQYF
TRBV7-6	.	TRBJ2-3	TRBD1	TGTGCCAGCAGCCTAGGGACAGGGGGCGAGAGGAGGACAGATACGCAGTATTTT	CASSLGTGGERRTDTQYF
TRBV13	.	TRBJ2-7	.	TGTGCCAGCAGCCACGAGGTGGGAGGCCCCTACGAGCAGTACTTC	CASSHEVGGPYEQYF
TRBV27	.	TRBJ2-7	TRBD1	TGTGCCAGCAGTATTAGGACAGGGTCCGACGAGCAGTACTTC	CASSIRTGSDEQYF
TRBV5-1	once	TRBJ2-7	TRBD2	TGCGCCAGCAGCTTGGCCGGGACTAGCGTCGAGCAGTACTTC	CASSLAGTSVEQYF
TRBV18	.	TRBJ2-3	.	TGTGCCAGCTCACCTAGGGACAAAGGGGCAGATACGCAGTATTTT	CASSPRDKGADTQYF
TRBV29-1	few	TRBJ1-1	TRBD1	TGCAGCGCCACATTGGGACAGGGGTCGAACACTGAAGCTTTCTTT	CSATLGQGSNTEAFF
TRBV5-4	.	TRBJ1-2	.	TGTGCCAGCAGCCCTTTCGACAGCACCGATGGCTACACCTTC	CASSPFDSTDGYTF
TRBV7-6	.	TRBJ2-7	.	TGTGCCAGCAGCTTAGACAGGGCATCCTACGAGCAGTACTTC	CASSLDRASYEQYF
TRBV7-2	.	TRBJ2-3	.	TGTGCCAGCAGCCGAGACGGAAGCACAGATACGCAGTATTTT	CASSRDGSTDTQYF
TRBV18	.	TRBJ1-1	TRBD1	TGTGCCAGCTCACAAGGACAGGGAGGTACGAACACTGAAGCTTTCTTT	CASSQGQGGTNTEAFF
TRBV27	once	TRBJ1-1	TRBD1	TGTGCCAGCAGTCGAAATGGACAGGGAGGATCGGGGAACACTGAAGCTTTCTTT	CASSRNGQGGSGNTEAFF
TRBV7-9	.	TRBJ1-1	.	TGTGCCAGCAGCTTAACCACGGCACACACTGAAGCTTTCTTT	CASSLTTAHTEAFF
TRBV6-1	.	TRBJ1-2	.	TGTGGCAGCGAGAGAACAGGCTTCTATGGCTACACCTTC	CGSERTGFYGYTF
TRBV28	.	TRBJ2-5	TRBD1	TGTGCCAGCGCTAGGGACAGGGGGCGGTCCGCGGCCCAGTACTTC	CASARDRGRSAAQYF
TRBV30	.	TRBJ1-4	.	TGTGCCTGGAGTTGGGGGGGCAGGGTTAATGAAAAACTGTTTTTT	CAWSWGGRVNEKLFF
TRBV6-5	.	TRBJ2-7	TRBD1	TGTGCCAGCACCACACGGGGGACAGGGTTCGAGCAGTACTTC	CASTTRGTGFEQYF
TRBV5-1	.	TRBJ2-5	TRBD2	TGCGCCAGCAGCTTGTATTCGGGAGGCTCTCAAGAGACCCAGTACTTC	CASSLYSGGSQETQYF
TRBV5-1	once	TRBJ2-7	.	TGCGCCAGCAGCTTGGCAGTCTTTCCCTACGAGCAGTACTTC	CASSLAVFPYEQYF
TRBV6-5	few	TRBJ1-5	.	TGTGCCAGCAGTTACGGAATGAATCAGCCCCAGCATTTT	CASSYGMNQPQHF
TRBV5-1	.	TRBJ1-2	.	TGCGCCAGCAGCTTGGGGACTGGTTGGGGCTATGGCTACACCTTC	CASSLGTGWGYGYTF
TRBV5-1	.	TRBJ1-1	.	TGCGCCAGCAGCACTACAGCTCCGAACACTGAAGCTTTCTTT	CASSTTAPNTEAFF
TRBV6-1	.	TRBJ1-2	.	TGTGCCAGCAGTGAAACAGCTAACTATGGCTACACCTTC	CASSETANYGYTF
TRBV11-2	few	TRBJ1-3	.	TGTGCCAGCAGCTTAGTACGCAGAGGGCGAGACTCTGGAAACACCATATATTTT	CASSLVRRGRDSGNTIYF
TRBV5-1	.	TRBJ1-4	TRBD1	TGCGCCAGCAGCCCGGACAGGGTATGGGAAAAACTGTTTTTT	CASSPDRVWEKLFF
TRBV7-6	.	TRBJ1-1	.	TGTGCCAGCAGCTCCCTGGGGGGGAACACTGAAGCTTTCTTT	CASSSLGGNTEAFF
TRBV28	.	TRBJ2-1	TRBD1	TGTGCCAGCAGTTCCCGGGACAGGACCTACAATGAGCAGTTCTTC	CASSSRDRTYNEQFF
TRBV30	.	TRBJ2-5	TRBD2	TGTGCCTGGAGTGATAGCGGGAGGGGGGATACCGTTGACTTC	CAWSDSGRGDTVDF
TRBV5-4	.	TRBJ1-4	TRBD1	TGTGCCAGCAGCCACCAGACAGGGGGCGGTGAAAAACTGTTTTTT	CASSHQTGGGEKLFF
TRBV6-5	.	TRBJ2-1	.	TGTGCCAGCAGTTCTTATGACAGGGGAGGGTACAATGAGCAGTTCTTC	CASSSYDRGGYNEQFF
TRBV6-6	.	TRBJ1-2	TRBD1	TGTGCCAGCAGCCCGGACAGGGGACATGGCTACACCTTC	CASSPDRGHGYTF
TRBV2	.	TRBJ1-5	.	TGTGCCAGCAAACCCGACATTAGCAATCAGCCCCAGCATTTT	CASKPDISNQPQHF
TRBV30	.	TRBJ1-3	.	TGTGCCTGGGCTAGGTGGCCGGGAAACACCATATATTTT	CAWARWPGNTIYF
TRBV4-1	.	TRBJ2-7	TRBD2	TGCGCCAGCAGCCTGACGGGACTAGCGGGCTACGAGCAGTACTTC	CASSLTGLAGYEQYF
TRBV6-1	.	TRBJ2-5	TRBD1	TGTGCCAGCAGCTTCCGACAGGGTTACCAAGAGACCCAGTACTTC	CASSFRQGYQETQYF
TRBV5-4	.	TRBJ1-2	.	TGTGCCAGCAGCTTCCGATTCGAAGGGTCTGGGGGCTACACCTTC	CASSFRFEGSGGYTF
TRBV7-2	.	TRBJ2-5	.	TGTGCCAGCAGCTTAATCTTCGGAGCCCAAGAGACCCAGTACTTC	CASSLIFGAQETQYF
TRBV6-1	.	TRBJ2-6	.	TGTGCCAGCAGTCGAATCTCTGGGGCCAACGTCCTGACTTTC	CASSRISGANVLTF
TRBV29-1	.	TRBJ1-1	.	TGCAGCGTGTGGGACTTTGGGGACACTGAAGCTTTCTTT	CSVWDFGDTEAFF
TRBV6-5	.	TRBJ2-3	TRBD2	TGTGCCAGCAGTTCTGGGACTAGCGGGAGCACAGATACGCAGTATTTT	CASSSGTSGSTDTQYF
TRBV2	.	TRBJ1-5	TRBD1	TGTGCCAGCAGTGGGACAGGGGGGGACAATCAGCCCCAGCATTTT	CASSGTGGDNQPQHF
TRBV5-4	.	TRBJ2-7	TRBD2	TGTGCCAGCAGCCCAACTAGCGGGAGGGAGTACGAGCAGTACTTC	CASSPTSGREYEQYF
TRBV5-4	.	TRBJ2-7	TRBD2	TGTGCCAGCAGCCCGCCGGGACTAGCGGGCCCCCGGGACGAGCAGTACTTC	CASSPPGLAGPRDEQYF
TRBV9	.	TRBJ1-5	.	TGTGCCAGCAGCGGACGACAGGAGAATCAGCCCCAGCATTTT	CASSGRQENQPQHF
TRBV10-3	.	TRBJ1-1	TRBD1	TGTGCCACCCAGGGGGGGATGAACACTGAAGCTTTCTTT	CATQGGMNTEAFF
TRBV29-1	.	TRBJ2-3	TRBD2	TGCAGCGTTGAAGCGAGACTAGCCATTGGTACGCAGTATTTT	CSVEARLAIGTQYF
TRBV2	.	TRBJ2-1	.	TGTGCCAGCAGTGAGCTGGACTTTCCTGGTGAGCAGTTCTTC	CASSELDFPGEQFF
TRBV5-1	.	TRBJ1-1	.	TGCGCCAGCAGACCGGATCCAACGCTTGAAGCTTTCTTT	CASRPDPTLEAFF
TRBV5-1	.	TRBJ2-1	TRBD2	TGCGCCAGCAGCTTACTGGGGACTAGCGGGACCGTCTACAATGAGCAGTTCTTC	CASSLLGTSGTVYNEQFF
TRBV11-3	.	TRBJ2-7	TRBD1	TGTGCCAGCAGCTACGGACAGGGGTCCGACGAGCAGTACTTC	CASSYGQGSDEQYF
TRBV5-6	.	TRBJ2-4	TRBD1	TGTGCCAGCAGCTCACAGGGGGCAAACATTCAGTACTTC	CASSSQGANIQYF
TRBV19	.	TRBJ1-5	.	TGTGCCAGTAACAGTGCGGGGAGTGGAGATCAGCCCCAGCATTTT	CASNSAGSGDQPQHF
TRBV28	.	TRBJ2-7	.	TGTGCCACCACCCCCCAGGGTGCTCCCTACGAGCAGTACTTC	CATTPQGAPYEQYF
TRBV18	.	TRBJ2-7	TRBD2	TGTGCCAGCTCCCCCCCAAGCGGGAGATTCTACGAGCAGTACTTC	CASSPPSGRFYEQYF
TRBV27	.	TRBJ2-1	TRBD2	TGTGCCAGCCTTTCTCCTATCCGCCAACTAGCGGGAGGGCCCCTACCCTACAATGAGCAGTTCTTC	CASLSPIRQLAGGPLPYNEQFF
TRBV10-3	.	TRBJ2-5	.	TGTGCCATCAGTGGAGCCGTCGGGGAATCAAAAGAGACCCAGTACTTC	CAISGAVGESKETQYF
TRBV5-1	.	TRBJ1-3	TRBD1	TGCGCCAGCAGCGGGGGACAGTCCTTCTCTGGAAACACCATATATTTT	CASSGGQSFSGNTIYF
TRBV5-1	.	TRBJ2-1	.	TGCGCCAGCAGCTCACAGGGAAATGAGCAGTTCTTC	CASSSQGNEQFF
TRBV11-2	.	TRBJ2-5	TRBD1	TGTGCCAGCAGCTTAGATCGGGCAGGGGGCCAAGAGACCCAGTACTTC	CASSLDRAGGQETQYF